These 9 T cell receptor beta chains came from one sample sequenced in a study of blood T cell repertoires in COVID-19 (dated by TCRdb to 2018 to 2021). Preparation of the library involved the immunoSEQ multiplex PCR assay. In its TCRdb copy, this immuneACCESS table keeps in-frame sequences only and misses some clones. Where compared with another copy, unresolved V genes explain less than half of these, and the others have no known cause. This sample holds about 160,000 clones; about 85% were observed only once. Clones ranked in the top ten supply about 3% of the sample. The sample comprised peripheral blood. The source is a human donor with acute or convalescent COVID-19. The donor label of this sample is uncertain.

The chain combines TRBV30 with TRBJ1-2; tentative D call: TRBD1 (6 bases). Germline CDR1 is GTSNPN and CDR2 is SVGIG (reference sequence). This CDR3 is built from 14 residues. V was shortened by 0 bases and J by 4 bases, with 12 bases between the two germline ends. The CDR3 DNA follows: TGTGCCTGGAGTGTAGGGGGGGTGGTCTATGGCTACACCTTC. Amino acids: CAWSVGGVVYGYTF.

This chain uses TRBV27 with TRBJ2-3, with D perhaps TRBD1 (5 bases). This CDR3 has 15 residues. V gave up 6 bases and J gave up 2 bases, with 15 bases separating them. Per germline, CDR1 MNHEY and CDR2 SMNVEV (reference sequence). CDR3 region: CASRMSRVITDTQYF. The CDR3 nucleotides read TGTGCCAGCAGGATGAGCAGGGTCATCACAGATACGCAGTATTTT.

The rearrangement uses TRBV5-1 and TRBJ2-1, with 10 bases identical to TRBD1. The J segment lost 8 bases and the V segment lost 5 bases, leaving 4 bases of the junction unmatched. The CDR3 has 13 residues. Germline-derived CDR1 and CDR2 are SGHRS and YFSETQ. The CDR3 bases are TGCGCCAGCAGGGGACAGGGGTCGGATGAGCAGTTCTTC. This encodes CASRGQGSDEQFF.

This clone was detected many times. The sample carries other DNA sequences with the same CDR3. The genes are TRBV7-9 and TRBJ1-1, with D hard to call. V lost 1 base and J 0 bases, leaving 3 bases between the germline ends. The germline gives CDR1 SEHNR, CDR2 FQNEAQ (reference sequence). The CDR3 length is 13 residues. CDR3 sequence: CASSLDMNTEAFF. The DNA of the CDR3 is TGTGCCAGCAGCTTAGACATGAACACTGAAGCTTTCTTT.

The chain uses TRBV27 and TRBJ1-6, with no clear D. Trimming removed 0 bases from V and 6 bases from J, with 6 bases in between. The CDR3 extends over 14 amino acids. Per germline, CDR1 MNHEY and CDR2 SMNVEV (reference sequence). The CDR3 sequence is CASSLSQVNSPLHF. The CDR3 DNA is TGTGCCAGCAGTTTATCGCAGGTTAATTCACCCCTCCACTTT.

The chain recombines TRBV7-7 with TRBJ2-7; TRBD2 matches at 16 bases. Germline V lookup: CDR1 SSHAT, CDR2 FNYEAQ (reference sequence). V dropped 3 bases and J dropped 1; count of bases not matched to a gene: 6. The CDR3 totals 18 residues. The CDR3 bases are TGTGCCAGCAGCTTGGGGACTAGCGGGGGGGCGAAGTCCTACGAGCAGTACTTC. Amino acid sequence: CASSLGTSGGAKSYEQYF.

The J gene is TRBJ1-1, the V gene TRBV15; tentatively, D is TRBD1 (5 bases). This CDR3 comprises 13 residues. The germline V gene encodes CDR1 LNHNV and CDR2 YYDKDF (reference sequence). V was trimmed by 1 base and J by 6 bases, leaving 9 bases between them. The DNA of the CDR3 is TGTGCCACCAGCAGAGCGTCGGGGGCTGAAGCTTTCTTT. It yields the protein CATSRASGAEAFF.

The chain is built from TRBV5-8 and TRBJ1-2; 7 nucleotides align to TRBD1. CDR1 is SGHTS and CDR2 is YDEGEE in the germline V gene. With 5 bases clipped from V and 0 bases from J, the junction kept 10 bases outside the gene matches. CDR3 length equals 16 residues. The CDR3 DNA reads TGTGCCAGCAGACAAGTCCGGGACAGCTCTAACTATGGCTACACCTTC. Amino acid sequence: CASRQVRDSSNYGYTF.

The chain has TRBV9 and TRBJ1-3; the D gene is possibly TRBD1 (6 bases). Germline CDR1 SGDLS, CDR2 YYNGEE. V dropped 0 bases and J dropped 2 bases, with 9 bases sitting between them. This CDR3 is 15 amino acids long. In nucleotides, the CDR3 is TGTGCCAGCAGCGTAGCCCCAGGGGCTGGAAACACCATATATTTT. Protein sequence: CASSVAPGAGNTIYF.